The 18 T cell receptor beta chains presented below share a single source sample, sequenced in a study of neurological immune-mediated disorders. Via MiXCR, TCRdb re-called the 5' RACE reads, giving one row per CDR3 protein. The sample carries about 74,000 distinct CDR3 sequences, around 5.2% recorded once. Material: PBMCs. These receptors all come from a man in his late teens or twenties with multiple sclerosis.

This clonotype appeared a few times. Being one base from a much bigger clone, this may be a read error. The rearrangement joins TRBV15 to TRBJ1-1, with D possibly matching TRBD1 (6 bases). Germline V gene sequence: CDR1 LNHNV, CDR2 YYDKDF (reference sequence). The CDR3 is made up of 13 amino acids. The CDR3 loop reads CATNREGGAAAFF. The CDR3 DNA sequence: TGTGCCACCAACAGAGAAGGGGGGGCTGCAGCTTTCTTT.

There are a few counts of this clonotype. CDR3 DNA: TGTGCCAGCAGCTTAGGAGGGGCCCCTGGGGGCAATCAGCCCCAGCATTTT. It yields the protein CASSLGGAPGGNQPQHF. The chain combines TRBV7-6 with TRBJ1-5, with D possibly TRBD1 on 5 matching bases. V lost 1 base and J 2 bases, leaving 15 bases between the germline ends. The CDR3 extends over 17 amino acids. In germline, CDR1 is SGHVS, CDR2 FNYEAQ. Full variable domain (outside the CDR3, taken from reference TRBV7-6 and TRBJ1-5): GAGVSQSPRYKVTKRGQDVALRCDPISGHVSLYWYRQALGQGPEFLTYFNYEAQQDKSGLPNDRFSAERPEGSISTLTIQRTEQRDSAMYRCASSLGGAPGGNQPQHFGDGTRLSIL.

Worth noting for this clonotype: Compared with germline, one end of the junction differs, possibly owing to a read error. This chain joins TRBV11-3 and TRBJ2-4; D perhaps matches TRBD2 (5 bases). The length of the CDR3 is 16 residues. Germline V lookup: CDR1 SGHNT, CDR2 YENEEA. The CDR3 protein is CASSLGPFLAKKIQYF. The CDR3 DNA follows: TGTGCCAGCAGCTTAGGTCCTTTCCTAGCCAAAAAAATTCAGTACTTC. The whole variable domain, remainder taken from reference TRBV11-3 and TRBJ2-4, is EAGVVQSPRYKIIEKKQPVAFWCNPISGHNTLYWYLQNLGQGPELLIRYENEEAVDDSQLPKDRFSAERLKGVDSTLKIQPAELGDSAVYLCASSLGPFLAKKIQYFGAGTRLSVL.

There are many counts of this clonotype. The CDR3 nucleotides read TGCGCCAGCAGATTGCAAGAGACCCAGTACTTC. Encoded protein: CASRLQETQYF. This sequence joins TRBV5-1 and TRBJ2-5; no definite D call. CDR1 is SGHRS and CDR2 is YFSETQ in the germline V gene. Trimming stripped 5 bases from V and 2 bases from J, with 4 bases between. There are 11 residues in the CDR3.

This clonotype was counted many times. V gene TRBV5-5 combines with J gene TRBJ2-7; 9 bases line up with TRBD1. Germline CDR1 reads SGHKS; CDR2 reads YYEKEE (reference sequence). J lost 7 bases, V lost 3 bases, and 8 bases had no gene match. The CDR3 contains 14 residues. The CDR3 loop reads CASSWAGTGQEQYF. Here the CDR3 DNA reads TGTGCCAGCAGCTGGGCCGGGACAGGGCAAGAGCAGTACTTC.

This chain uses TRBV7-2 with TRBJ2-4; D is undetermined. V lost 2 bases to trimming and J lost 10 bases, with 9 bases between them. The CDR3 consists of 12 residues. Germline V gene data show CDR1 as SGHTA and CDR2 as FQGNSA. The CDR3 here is CASSLYSRIQYF. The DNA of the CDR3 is TGTGCCAGCAGCTTATATTCGAGAATTCAGTACTTC.

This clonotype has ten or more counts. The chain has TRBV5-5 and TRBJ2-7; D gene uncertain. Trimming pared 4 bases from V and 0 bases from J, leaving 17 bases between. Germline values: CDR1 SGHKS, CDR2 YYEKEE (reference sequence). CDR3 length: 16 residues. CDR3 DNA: TGTGCCAGCAGCCCCTCCCCGTCCGTACTCTCCTACGAGCAGTACTTC. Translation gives CASSPSPSVLSYEQYF. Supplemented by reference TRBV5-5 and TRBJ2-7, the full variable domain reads DAGVTQSPTHLIKTRGQQVTLRCSPISGHKSVSWYQQVLGQGPQFIFQYYEKEERGRGNFPDRFSARQFPNYSSELNVNALLLGDSALYLCASSPSPSVLSYEQYFGPGTRLTVT.

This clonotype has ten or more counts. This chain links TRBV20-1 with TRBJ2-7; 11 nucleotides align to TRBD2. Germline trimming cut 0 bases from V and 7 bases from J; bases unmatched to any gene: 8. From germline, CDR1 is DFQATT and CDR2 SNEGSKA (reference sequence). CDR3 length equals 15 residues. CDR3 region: CSARDLAGGRKEQYF. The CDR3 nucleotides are TGCAGTGCTAGAGATTTAGCGGGGGGGCGAAAAGAGCAGTACTTC.

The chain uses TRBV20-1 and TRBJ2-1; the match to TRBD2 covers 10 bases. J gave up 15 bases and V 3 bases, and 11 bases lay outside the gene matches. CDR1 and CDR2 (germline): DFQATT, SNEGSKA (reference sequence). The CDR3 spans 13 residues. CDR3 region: CSASPTSGVSPFF. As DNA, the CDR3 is TGCAGTGCTAGCCCAACTAGCGGGGTGTCTCCGTTCTTC.

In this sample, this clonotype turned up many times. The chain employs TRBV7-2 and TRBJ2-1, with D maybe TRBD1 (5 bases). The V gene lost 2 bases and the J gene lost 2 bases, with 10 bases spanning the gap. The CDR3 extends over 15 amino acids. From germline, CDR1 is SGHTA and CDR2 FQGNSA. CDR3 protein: CASSLTGRPYNEQFF. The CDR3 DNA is TGTGCCAGCAGCTTAACAGGCCGGCCCTACAATGAGCAGTTCTTC.

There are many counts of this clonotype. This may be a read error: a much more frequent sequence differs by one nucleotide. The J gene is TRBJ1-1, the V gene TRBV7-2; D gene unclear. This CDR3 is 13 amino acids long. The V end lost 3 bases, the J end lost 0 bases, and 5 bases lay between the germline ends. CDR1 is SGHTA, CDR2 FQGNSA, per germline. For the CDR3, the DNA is TGTGCCAGCAGCTTCGACATGAACACTGAAGCTTTCTTT. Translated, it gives CASSFDMNTEAFF.

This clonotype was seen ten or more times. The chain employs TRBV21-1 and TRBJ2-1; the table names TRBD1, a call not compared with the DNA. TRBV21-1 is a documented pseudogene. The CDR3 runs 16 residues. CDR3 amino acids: CASSSRKERGRNEQFF. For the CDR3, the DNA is TGTGCCAGCAGCTCCCGAAAGGAGCGCGGGCGAAATGAGCAGTTCTTC.

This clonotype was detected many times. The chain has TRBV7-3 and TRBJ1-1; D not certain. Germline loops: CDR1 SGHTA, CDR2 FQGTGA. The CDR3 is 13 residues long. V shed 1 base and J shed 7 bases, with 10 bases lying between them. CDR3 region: CASSLRPVGEAFF. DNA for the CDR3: TGTGCCAGCAGCTTAAGGCCCGTGGGTGAAGCTTTCTTT.

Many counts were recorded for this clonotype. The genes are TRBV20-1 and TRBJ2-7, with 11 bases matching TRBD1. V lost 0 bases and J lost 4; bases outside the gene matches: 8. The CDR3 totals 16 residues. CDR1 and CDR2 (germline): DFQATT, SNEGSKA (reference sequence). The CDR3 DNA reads TGCAGTGCTAGAGACCGGACAGGGGGCGCGATTTACGAGCAGTACTTC. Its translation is CSARDRTGGAIYEQYF.

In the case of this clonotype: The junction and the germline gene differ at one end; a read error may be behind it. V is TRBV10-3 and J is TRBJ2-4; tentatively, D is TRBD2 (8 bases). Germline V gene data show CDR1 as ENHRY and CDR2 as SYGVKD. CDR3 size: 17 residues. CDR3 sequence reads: CTISLSGGTRGMDIQYF. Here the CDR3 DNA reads TGTACCATCAGCCTCTCAGGGGGGACTAGAGGGATGGACATTCAGTACTTC.

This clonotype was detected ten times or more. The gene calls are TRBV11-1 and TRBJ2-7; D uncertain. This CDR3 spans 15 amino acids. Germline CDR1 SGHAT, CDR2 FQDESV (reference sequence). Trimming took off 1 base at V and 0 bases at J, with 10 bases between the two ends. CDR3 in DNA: TGTGCCAGCAGCTTAGTGAAGGCTGACTCCTACGAGCAGTACTTC. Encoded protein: CASSLVKADSYEQYF.

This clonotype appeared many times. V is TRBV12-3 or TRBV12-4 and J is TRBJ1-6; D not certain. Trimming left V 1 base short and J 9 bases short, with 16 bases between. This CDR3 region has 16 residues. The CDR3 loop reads CASSLGPAGWGSPLHF. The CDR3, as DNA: TGTGCCAGCAGTTTAGGTCCGGCAGGCTGGGGTTCACCCCTCCACTTT.

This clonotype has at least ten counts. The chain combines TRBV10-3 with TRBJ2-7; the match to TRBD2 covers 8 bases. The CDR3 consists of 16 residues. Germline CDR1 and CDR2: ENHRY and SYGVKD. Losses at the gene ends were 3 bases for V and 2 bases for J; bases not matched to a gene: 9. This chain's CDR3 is CAISEFGGGPPYEQYF. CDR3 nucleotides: TGTGCCATCAGTGAATTTGGCGGGGGGCCACCCTACGAGCAGTACTTC.